These 27 T cell receptor beta chains were all obtained from the same sample, sequenced in a study of long-term antiretroviral therapy in people with HIV. Samples were assayed with immunoSEQ v3.0 at survey level. Here immunoSEQ multiplex PCR was the method, and the copy in TCRdb shows in-frame clones only, minus some. The table includes 20,000 to 25,000 clones, 82% detected once. Here the sequenced sample was unsorted PBMCs, taken at the start of antiretroviral therapy. Receptor source: a man in his fifties with HIV.

The chain uses TRBV11-2 and TRBJ2-7; D unclear. The germline CDR1 and CDR2 sequences are SGHAT and FQNNGV. The CDR3 is made up of 13 amino acids. With 5 bases removed from V and 2 bases from J, the gap between germline ends came to 10 bases. CDR3: CASSTSRTYEQYF. The CDR3 DNA sequence: TGTGCCAGCAGCACCTCGAGGACCTACGAGCAGTACTTC.

The chain couples TRBV11-2 to TRBJ1-2, with D maybe TRBD1 (6 bases). The ends were cut back, 5 bases at V and 0 bases at J, with 13 bases in the middle. The CDR3 extends over 15 amino acids. Germline-derived CDR1 and CDR2 are SGHAT and FQNNGV. The CDR3 loop is CASSPNRVSNYGYTF. The CDR3 DNA reads TGTGCCAGCAGCCCGAACAGGGTATCTAACTATGGCTACACCTTC.

This clone turned up a few times. The chain's CDR3 is CAISGRGQGPNTEAFF. The CDR3, as DNA: TGTGCCATCAGTGGACGGGGACAGGGGCCGAACACTGAAGCTTTCTTT. The rearrangement joins TRBV10-3 to TRBJ1-1; 10 positions match TRBD1. Unmatched junction bases numbered 6, after V lost 4 bases and J lost 1 base. The CDR3 has 16 amino acids. CDR1 and CDR2 from the germline V gene are ENHRY and SYGVKD.

This clone was seen only a few times. The chain recombines TRBV4-1 with TRBJ2-1; D call uncertain. V was clipped by 1 base and J by 5 bases, with 12 bases between them. CDR1 MGHRA and CDR2 YSYEKL come from the germline V gene. The CDR3 runs to 15 residues. CDR3: CASSQGSDLNNEQFF. DNA of the CDR3: TGCGCCAGCAGCCAAGGTTCCGATTTAAACAATGAGCAGTTCTTC.

J is TRBJ2-5 and V is TRBV11-2; a weak D match, TRBD2 (6 bases). The V end lost 7 bases, the J end lost 0 bases, and 15 bases lay between the germline ends. The germline V gene encodes CDR1 SGHAT and CDR2 FQNNGV. This CDR3 contains 15 residues. The CDR3 spells CASTQWWGDQETQYF. Written as DNA, the CDR3 is TGTGCCAGCACCCAATGGTGGGGGGACCAAGAGACCCAGTACTTC.

The chain uses TRBV11-3 and TRBJ2-1; 8 positions agree with TRBD1. CDR3 length: 16 amino acids. Germline V lookup: CDR1 SGHNT, CDR2 YENEEA. The J segment lost 7 bases and the V segment lost 5 bases, leaving 13 bases of the junction unmatched. The CDR3 bases are TGTGCCAGCAGCCCTAGGGGCGGACAGGGTACGAATGAGCAGTTCTTC. Encoded protein: CASSPRGGQGTNEQFF.

This clone was observed once. This chain links TRBV19 with TRBJ1-5; the D gene is possibly TRBD1 (6 bases). Trimming shortened V by 0 bases and J by 0 bases, and 9 bases separated the two germline ends. This CDR3 comprises 16 residues. CDR1 and CDR2 from the germline V gene are LNHDA and SQIVND (reference sequence). The CDR3: CASSIEAGDSNQPQHF. DNA of the CDR3: TGTGCCAGTAGTATAGAAGCAGGGGATAGCAATCAGCCCCAGCATTTT.

This chain connects TRBV2 to TRBJ1-1; a weak D match, TRBD1 (6 bases). V was pared by 7 bases and J by 1 base, with 13 bases between. CDR1 and CDR2 (germline): SNHLY, FYNNEI. CDR3 length: 14 residues. The DNA for the CDR3 is TGTGCCAGCAAACAGGGCCGGGGGAACACTGAAGCTTTCTTT. It codes for CASKQGRGNTEAFF.

The chain links TRBV7-2 to TRBJ2-2, with D possibly being TRBD1 (6 bases). V was trimmed by 5 bases and J by 5 bases, leaving 18 bases between them. Germline CDR1 and CDR2: SGHTA and FQGNSA. This CDR3 has 16 residues. The CDR3 nucleotides read TGTGCCAGCAGCCCCCGAGGCAGGGGTGGGACCGGGGAGCTGTTTTTT. Amino acids: CASSPRGRGGTGELFF.

The gene calls are TRBV5-1 and TRBJ2-1; TRBD2 is a possible D gene (6 bases). There are 13 residues in the CDR3. CDR1 SGHRS and CDR2 YFSETQ come from the germline V gene. Trimming pared 4 bases from V and 5 bases from J, leaving 10 bases between. In DNA, the CDR3 is TGCGCCAGCAGCCTGGACTACAACAATGAGCAGTTCTTC. Its protein product is CASSLDYNNEQFF.

V is TRBV5-1 and J is TRBJ1-4; D gene ambiguous. This CDR3 is 13 amino acids long. Germline CDR1 reads SGHRS; CDR2 reads YFSETQ. V was pared by 0 bases and J by 5 bases, with 5 bases between. In nucleotides, the CDR3 is TGCGCCAGCAGCTTGGTAGGCAATGAAAAACTGTTTTTT. Protein product: CASSLVGNEKLFF.

The rearrangement joins TRBV9 to TRBJ1-2, with D maybe TRBD1 (6 bases). CDR3 length: 15 residues. Germline values: CDR1 SGDLS, CDR2 YYNGEE. Trimming cost V 0 bases and J 0 bases, with 9 bases left between them. The DNA for the CDR3 is TGTGCCAGCAGCGTAGGGACAGCCTCTAACTATGGCTACACCTTC. This encodes CASSVGTASNYGYTF.

V and J are TRBV6-5 and TRBJ2-5, with 8 bases matching TRBD2. Losses at the gene ends were 5 bases for V and 5 bases for J; bases not matched to a gene: 4. Germline V gene data show CDR1 as MNHEY and CDR2 as SVGAGI. The length of the CDR3 is 13 residues. CDR3 amino acids: CASSPRLAETQYF. CDR3 sequence (DNA): TGTGCCAGCAGTCCACGACTAGCGGAGACCCAGTACTTC.

The chain has TRBV5-1 and TRBJ1-4; perhaps TRBD1 as D (5 bases). CDR3 length: 14 amino acids. The V end lost 4 bases, the J end lost 4 bases, and 11 bases lay between the germline ends. CDR1 and CDR2 (germline): SGHRS, YFSETQ. The CDR3 spells CASSLGTVNEKLFF. The CDR3 DNA reads TGCGCCAGCAGCCTAGGGACGGTTAATGAAAAACTGTTTTTT. The variable domain in full, with the rest retrieved from reference TRBV5-1 and TRBJ1-4, is KAGVTQTPRYLIKTRGQQVTLSCSPISGHRSVSWYQQTPGQGLQFLFEYFSETQRNKGNFPGRFSGRQFSNSRSEMNVSTLELGDSALYLCASSLGTVNEKLFFGSGTQLSVL.

This clone was observed a single time. The chain carries TRBV19 and TRBJ1-5; tentative D call: TRBD1 (5 bases). This CDR3 has 12 amino acids. The germline V gene encodes CDR1 LNHDA and CDR2 SQIVND (reference sequence). CDR3 amino acids: CVTGTFNQPQHF. The CDR3 bases are TGTGTCACCGGGACTTTCAATCAGCCCCAGCATTTT.

The chain recombines TRBV7-9 with TRBJ2-2, with 10 bases fitting TRBD1. The CDR3 has 15 amino acids. With V trimmed by 3 bases and J by 7 bases, 5 bases remained unmatched. CDR1 is SEHNR, CDR2 FQNEAQ, per germline (reference sequence). CDR3 in amino acids: CASSFGQGGHGELFF. CDR3 nucleotides: TGTGCCAGCAGCTTCGGACAGGGGGGCCACGGGGAGCTGTTTTTT.

The rearrangement joins TRBV2 to TRBJ1-5, with a tentative D call TRBD1 (5 bases). CDR3 length: 14 amino acids. Trimming pared 10 bases from V and 0 bases from J, leaving 13 bases between. Per germline, CDR1 SNHLY and CDR2 FYNNEI. The CDR3, as DNA: TGTGCCATCCGGGACGTTCTTAGCAATCAGCCCCAGCATTTT. Translation gives CAIRDVLSNQPQHF.

This chain links TRBV28 with TRBJ1-4; D call uncertain. Trimming stripped 2 bases from V and 0 bases from J, with 7 bases between. Germline CDR1 MDHEN, CDR2 SYDVKM. The CDR3 consists of 15 residues. The CDR3 region is CASSLRRATNEKLFF. DNA of the CDR3: TGTGCCAGCAGTTTAAGACGGGCAACTAATGAAAAACTGTTTTTT.

This chain uses TRBV25-1 with TRBJ2-6; perhaps TRBD1 as D (5 bases). V was trimmed by 4 bases and J by 3 bases, leaving 10 bases between them. The CDR3 contains 15 residues. CDR1 is MGHDK, CDR2 SYGVNS, per germline. The CDR3 DNA reads as TGTGCCAGCAGTGGCCCCAGGGTTGGGGCCAACGTCCTGACTTTC. It specifies CASSGPRVGANVLTF.

This clone has a handful of counts. V usage is TRBV9 and J usage is TRBJ2-1; 7 bases agree with TRBD2. CDR3 length: 16 residues. V was pared by 4 bases and J by 5 bases, with 12 bases of the junction left unmatched. CDR1 SGDLS and CDR2 YYNGEE come from the germline V gene. Here the CDR3 reads CASSFSLWEGNNEQFF. The CDR3, as DNA: TGTGCCAGCAGCTTTAGCCTCTGGGAGGGAAACAATGAGCAGTTCTTC. The full variable domain, with the rest looked up from reference TRBV9 and TRBJ2-1, is DSGVTQTPKHLITATGQRVTLRCSPRSGDLSVYWYQQSLDQGLQFLIQYYNGEERAKGNILERFSAQQFPDLHSELNLSSLELGDSALYFCASSFSLWEGNNEQFFGPGTRLTVL.

This chain connects TRBV4-3 to TRBJ1-5, with D uncertain. The germline V gene has CDR1 LGHNA and CDR2 YSLEER. The V gene lost 1 base and the J gene lost 0 bases, with 13 bases spanning the gap. CDR3 length equals 17 residues. DNA for the CDR3: TGCGCCAGCAGCCAAGTTCTGGCGGACTATAGCAATCAGCCCCAGCATTTT. Protein product: CASSQVLADYSNQPQHF.

This clone is a singleton in its sample. Within the sample, other DNA sequences also encode this same CDR3. The rearrangement uses TRBV29-1 and TRBJ1-1; D not resolved. The CDR3 spans 11 residues. With 5 bases removed from V and 0 bases from J, the gap between germline ends came to 4 bases. Germline V gives CDR1 SQVTM, CDR2 ANQGSEA. For the CDR3, the DNA is TGCAGCGTTACGGTGAACACTGAAGCTTTCTTT. This translates into CSVTVNTEAFF.

The chain links TRBV6-4 to TRBJ1-5, with TRBD1 matching 8 bases. The length of the CDR3 is 14 residues. Germline CDR1 is MRHNA and CDR2 is SNTAGT. V was pared by 5 bases and J by 7 bases, with 7 bases of the junction left unmatched. The CDR3: CASSPQGAGQPQHF. The CDR3 region has the DNA TGTGCCAGCAGTCCTCAGGGGGCAGGCCAGCCCCAGCATTTT.

This clone came up a few times. The chain employs TRBV7-9 and TRBJ2-7; tentatively, D is TRBD2 (6 bases). Germline V gene sequence: CDR1 SEHNR, CDR2 FQNEAQ (reference sequence). The CDR3 totals 18 residues. Trimming removed 4 bases at V and 2 bases at J, with 24 bases between. The CDR3 is CASSWDSGTDALAYEQYF. DNA of the CDR3: TGTGCCAGCAGCTGGGACTCCGGGACCGACGCCCTAGCCTACGAGCAGTACTTC.

The sample holds a few counts of this clone. The V and J genes are TRBV27 and TRBJ1-1; D unclear. The CDR3 loop spans 14 amino acids. The V end lost 5 bases, the J end lost 6 bases, and 16 bases lay between the germline ends. Germline values: CDR1 MNHEY, CDR2 SMNVEV (reference sequence). The CDR3 is CASSPILVSPEAFF. The CDR3 DNA is TGTGCCAGCAGTCCGATTTTAGTTAGCCCTGAAGCTTTCTTT.

This chain uses TRBV6-5 with TRBJ1-2; TRBD1 might be the D (5 bases). Per the germline V gene, CDR1 is MNHEY and CDR2 is SVGAGI. The CDR3 loop spans 16 amino acids. V was pared by 2 bases and J by 1 base, with 14 bases between. The CDR3 protein is CASSYQHGTNNYGYTF. CDR3 nucleotide sequence: TGTGCCAGCAGTTACCAACACGGGACGAATAACTATGGCTACACCTTC.

The sample holds a few counts of this clone. This chain joins TRBV6-4 and TRBJ2-1; D ambiguous. The CDR3 extends over 15 amino acids. Germline V gives CDR1 MRHNA, CDR2 SNTAGT. V lost 2 bases and J 0 bases, leaving 8 bases between the germline ends. This CDR3 is CASSDERSSYNEQFF. In DNA, the CDR3 is TGTGCCAGCAGTGACGAGCGCAGCTCCTACAATGAGCAGTTCTTC.